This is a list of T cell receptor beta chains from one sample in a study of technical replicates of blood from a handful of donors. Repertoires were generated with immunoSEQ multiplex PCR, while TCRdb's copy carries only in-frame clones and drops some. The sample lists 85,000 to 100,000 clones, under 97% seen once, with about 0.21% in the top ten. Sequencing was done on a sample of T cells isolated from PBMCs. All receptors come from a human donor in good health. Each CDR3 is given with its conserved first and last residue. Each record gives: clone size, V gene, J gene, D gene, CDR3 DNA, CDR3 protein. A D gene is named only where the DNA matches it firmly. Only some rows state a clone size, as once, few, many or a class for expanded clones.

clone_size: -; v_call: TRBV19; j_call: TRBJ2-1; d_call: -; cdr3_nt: TGTGCCACCTCACAGGGCTCCTACAATGAGCAGTTCTTC; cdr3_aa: CATSQGSYNEQFF
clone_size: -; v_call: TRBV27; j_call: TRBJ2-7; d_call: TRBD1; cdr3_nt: TGTGCCAGCGGACAGGCCTACGAGCAGTACTTC; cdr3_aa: CASGQAYEQYF
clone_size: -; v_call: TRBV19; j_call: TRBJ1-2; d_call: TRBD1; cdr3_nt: TGTGCCAGTAGCTATGGGACAGGGAGTGACCTCTTCTCTTATGGCTACACCTTC; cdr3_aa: CASSYGTGSDLFSYGYTF
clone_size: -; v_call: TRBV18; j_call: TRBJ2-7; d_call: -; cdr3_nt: TGTGCCAGCTCACCGGGGGCTGGCAGCTCCTACGAGCAGTACTTC; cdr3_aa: CASSPGAGSSYEQYF
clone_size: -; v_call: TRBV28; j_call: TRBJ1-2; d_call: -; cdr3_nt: TGTGCCAGCAGTTCCAGGGTTTCTAACTATGGCTACACCTTC; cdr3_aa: CASSSRVSNYGYTF
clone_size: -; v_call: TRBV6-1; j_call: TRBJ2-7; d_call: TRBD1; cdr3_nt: TGTGCCAGCAGTGGGTCCGGGACAGATGCCTCCTACGAGCAGTACTTC; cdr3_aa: CASSGSGTDASYEQYF
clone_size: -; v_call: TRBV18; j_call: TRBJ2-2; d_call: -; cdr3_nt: TGTGCCAGCTCACGGCCTAACACCGGGGAGCTGTTTTTT; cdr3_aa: CASSRPNTGELFF
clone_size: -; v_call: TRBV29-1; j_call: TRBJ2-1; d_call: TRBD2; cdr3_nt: TGCAGGGTACGCGGGAGCTCCTACAATGAGCAGTTCTTC; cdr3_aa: CRVRGSSYNEQFF
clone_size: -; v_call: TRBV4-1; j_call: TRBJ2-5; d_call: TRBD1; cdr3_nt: TGCGCCAGCAGCCAAGCGGACAGGGAGCAAGAGACCCAGTACTTC; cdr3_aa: CASSQADREQETQYF
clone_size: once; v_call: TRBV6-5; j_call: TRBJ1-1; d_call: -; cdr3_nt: TGTGCCAGCAGCCAGATGGGGGGATCCACTGAAGCTTTCTTT; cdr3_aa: CASSQMGGSTEAFF
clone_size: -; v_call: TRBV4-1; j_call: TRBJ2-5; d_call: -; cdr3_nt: TGCGCCAGCAGCCCCCGTCCGGGGGTTCCCACCTTTCAAGAGACCCAGTACTTC; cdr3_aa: CASSPRPGVPTFQETQYF
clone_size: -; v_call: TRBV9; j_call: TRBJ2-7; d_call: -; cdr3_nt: TGTGCCAGCAGCGTAGCTCCCGGGGGCTACGAGCAGTACTTC; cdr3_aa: CASSVAPGGYEQYF
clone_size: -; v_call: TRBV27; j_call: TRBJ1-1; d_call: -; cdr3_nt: TGTGCCAGCAGTTTATCCCCCGGGATTGAAGCTTTCTTT; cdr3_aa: CASSLSPGIEAFF
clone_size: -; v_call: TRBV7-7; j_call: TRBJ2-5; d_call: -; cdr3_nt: TGTGCTAGCAGCTCAGACCAAGAGACCCAGTACTTC; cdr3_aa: CASSSDQETQYF
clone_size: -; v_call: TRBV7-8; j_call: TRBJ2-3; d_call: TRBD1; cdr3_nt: TGTGCCAGCAGCTTACCGGGACAGGGGGCAGATACGCAGTATTTT; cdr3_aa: CASSLPGQGADTQYF
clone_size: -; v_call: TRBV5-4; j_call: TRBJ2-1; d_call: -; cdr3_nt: TGTGCCAGCAGCTTGTACGGGGGGCCGGGGGATGAGCAGTTCTTC; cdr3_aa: CASSLYGGPGDEQFF
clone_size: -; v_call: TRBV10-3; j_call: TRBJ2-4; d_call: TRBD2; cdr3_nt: TGTGCCATCAGTGAGTCCATGGGACTAGCTGGCATTCAGTACTTC; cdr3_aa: CAISESMGLAGIQYF
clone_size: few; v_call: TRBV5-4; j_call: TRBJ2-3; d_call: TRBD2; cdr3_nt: TGTGCCAGCAGCTCCGGTGGAGCGGGGGAGACGAGGGATACGCAGTATTTT; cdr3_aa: CASSSGGAGETRDTQYF
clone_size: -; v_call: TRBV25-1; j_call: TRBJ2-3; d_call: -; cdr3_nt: TGTGCCAGCAGTGAGGGGGCAGGAGCGCAGTATTTT; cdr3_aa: CASSEGAGAQYF
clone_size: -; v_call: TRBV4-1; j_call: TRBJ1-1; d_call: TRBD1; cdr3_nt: TGCGCCAGCAGACGAACAGGGGGTAAGACTGAAGCTTTCTTT; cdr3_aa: CASRRTGGKTEAFF
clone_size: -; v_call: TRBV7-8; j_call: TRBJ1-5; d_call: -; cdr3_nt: TGTGCCAGCAGCTTAGCGCAGTGGGCACAGCCCCAGCATTTT; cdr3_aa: CASSLAQWAQPQHF
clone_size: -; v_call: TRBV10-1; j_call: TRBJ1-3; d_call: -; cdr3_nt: TGCGCCAGCACCGATCGGGGATCTGGAAACACCATATATTTT; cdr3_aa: CASTDRGSGNTIYF
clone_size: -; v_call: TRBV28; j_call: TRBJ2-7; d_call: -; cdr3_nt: TGTGCCAGCAGTTTGAGATACGAGCAGTACTTC; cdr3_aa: CASSLRYEQYF
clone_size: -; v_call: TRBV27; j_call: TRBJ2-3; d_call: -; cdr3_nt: TGTGCCAGCAGTCAACGGTTGGATACGCAGTATTTT; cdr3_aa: CASSQRLDTQYF
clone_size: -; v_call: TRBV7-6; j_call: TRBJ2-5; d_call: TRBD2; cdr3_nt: TGTGCCAGCAGCTTAGGATACACTAGCGGGGATTACCAAGAGACCCAGTACTTC; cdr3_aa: CASSLGYTSGDYQETQYF
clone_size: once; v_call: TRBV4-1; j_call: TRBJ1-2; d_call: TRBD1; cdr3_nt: TGCGCCAGCAGCCAAGACACAGGGGCCTACTATGGCTACACCTTC; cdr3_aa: CASSQDTGAYYGYTF
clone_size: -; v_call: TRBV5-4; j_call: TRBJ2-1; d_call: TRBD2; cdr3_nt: TGTGCCAGCAGCCTTGGCCGGGGGGGGGTAGAGCAGTTCTTC; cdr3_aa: CASSLGRGGVEQFF
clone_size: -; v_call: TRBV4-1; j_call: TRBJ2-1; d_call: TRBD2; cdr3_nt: TGCGCCAGCAGCGGAAAGGGAGGGTGGCAGTTCTTC; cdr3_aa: CASSGKGGWQFF
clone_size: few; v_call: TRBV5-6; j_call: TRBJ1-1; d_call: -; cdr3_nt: TGTGCCAGCAGCTTTGGGGGAGGCACTGAAGCTTTCTTT; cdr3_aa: CASSFGGGTEAFF
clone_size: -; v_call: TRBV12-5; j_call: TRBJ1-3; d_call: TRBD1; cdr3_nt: TGTGCTAGTGGTTTGGCCCTGGGACAGGGGATAATAAACACCATATATTTT; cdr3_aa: CASGLALGQGIINTIYF
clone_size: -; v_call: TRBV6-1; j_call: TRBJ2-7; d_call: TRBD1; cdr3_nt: TGTGCCAGCGAATCATGGACAGGAGACTACGAGCAGTACTTC; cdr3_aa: CASESWTGDYEQYF
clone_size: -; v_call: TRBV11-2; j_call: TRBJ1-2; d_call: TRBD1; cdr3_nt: TGTGCCAGCAGCTTAGAGGCAGGGGGCGGCTACACCTTC; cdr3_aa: CASSLEAGGGYTF
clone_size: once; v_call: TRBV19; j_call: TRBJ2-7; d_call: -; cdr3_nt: TGTGCCAGTAGTATTCCGGGCGGGGACCGAGCCTACGAGCAGTACTTC; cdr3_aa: CASSIPGGDRAYEQYF
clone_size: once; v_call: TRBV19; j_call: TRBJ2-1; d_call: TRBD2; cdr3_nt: TGTGCCACCGCCTGGACTAGCGGGAGTGTGGCCCGCGATGAGCAGTTCTTC; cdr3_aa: CATAWTSGSVARDEQFF
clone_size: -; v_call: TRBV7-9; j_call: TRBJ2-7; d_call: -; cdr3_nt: TGTGCCAGCAGCTTAGTAACAGGGTACGAGCAGTACTTC; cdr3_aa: CASSLVTGYEQYF
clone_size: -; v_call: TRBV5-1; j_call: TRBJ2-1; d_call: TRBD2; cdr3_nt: TGCGCCAGCAGCACCGGGACTAGCGGGGGCAATGAGCAGTTCTTC; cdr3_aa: CASSTGTSGGNEQFF
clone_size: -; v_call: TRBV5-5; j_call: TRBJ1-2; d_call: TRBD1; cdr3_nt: TGTGCCAGCAGCTCTCCCGGGACAGGCTCCTCTTATGGCTACACCTTC; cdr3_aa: CASSSPGTGSSYGYTF
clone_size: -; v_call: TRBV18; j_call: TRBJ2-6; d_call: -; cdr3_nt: TGTGCCAGCTCACCACCCAGGGGTCGTATTAGCTCTGGGGCCAACGTCCTGACTTTC; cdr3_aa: CASSPPRGRISSGANVLTF
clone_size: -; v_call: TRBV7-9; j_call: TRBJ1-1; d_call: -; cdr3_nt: TGTGCCAGCAGTCTTACAGGGAACACTGAAGCTTTCTTT; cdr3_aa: CASSLTGNTEAFF
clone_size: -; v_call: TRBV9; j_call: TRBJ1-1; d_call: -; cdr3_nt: TGTGCCAGCAGCGTTCAGGCAGGGAGGAGTACTGAAGCTTTCTTT; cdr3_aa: CASSVQAGRSTEAFF
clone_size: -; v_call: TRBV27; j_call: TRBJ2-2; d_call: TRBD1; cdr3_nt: TGTGCCAGCAGCCTACCCCGACAGGGGGCGCGTCGTACCGGGGAGCTGTTTTTT; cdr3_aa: CASSLPRQGARRTGELFF
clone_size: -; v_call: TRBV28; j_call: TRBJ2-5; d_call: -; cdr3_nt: TGTGCCAGCAGTCATGGGGCTGGGACCCAGTACTTC; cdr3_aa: CASSHGAGTQYF
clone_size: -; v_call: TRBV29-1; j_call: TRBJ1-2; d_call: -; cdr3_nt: TGCAGCGTTGAAGCTGCGGGGATGGGGTATGGCTACACCTTC; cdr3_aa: CSVEAAGMGYGYTF
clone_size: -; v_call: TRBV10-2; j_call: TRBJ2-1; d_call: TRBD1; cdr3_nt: TGCGCCAGCAGTGACTTGGACAGGGCGAATGAGCAGTTCTTC; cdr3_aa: CASSDLDRANEQFF
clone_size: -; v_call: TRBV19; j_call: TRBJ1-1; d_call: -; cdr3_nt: TGTGCCAGTAGTTCAGGGGTTTACACTGAAGCTTTCTTT; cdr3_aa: CASSSGVYTEAFF
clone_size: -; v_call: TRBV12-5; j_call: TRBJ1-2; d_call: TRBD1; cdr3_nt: TGTGCTAGTGGTTTGTCTCCCCACAGGGGACGAAACTATGGCTACACCTTC; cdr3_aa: CASGLSPHRGRNYGYTF
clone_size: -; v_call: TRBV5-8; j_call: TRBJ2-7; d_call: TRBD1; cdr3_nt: TGTGCCAGCAGCGGACAGGGGGCCTCCTACGAGCAGTACTTC; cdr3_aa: CASSGQGASYEQYF
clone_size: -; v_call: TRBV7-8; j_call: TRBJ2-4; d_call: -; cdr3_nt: TGTGCCAGCAGCTTAGGGGGGGACATTCAGTACTTC; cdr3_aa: CASSLGGDIQYF
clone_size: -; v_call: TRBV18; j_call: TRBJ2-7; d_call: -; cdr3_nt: TGTGCCAGCTCACCCGACAGCTACGAGCAGTACTTC; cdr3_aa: CASSPDSYEQYF
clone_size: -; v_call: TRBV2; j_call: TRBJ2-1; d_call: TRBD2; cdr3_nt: TGTGCCAGCAGCGGGACTAGCGGGAGGGCCGACAATGAGCAGTTCTTC; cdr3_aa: CASSGTSGRADNEQFF
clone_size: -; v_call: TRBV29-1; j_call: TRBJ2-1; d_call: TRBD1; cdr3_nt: TGCAGCGTGACAGGGCCTGAGGTGGAGCAGTTCTTC; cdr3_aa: CSVTGPEVEQFF
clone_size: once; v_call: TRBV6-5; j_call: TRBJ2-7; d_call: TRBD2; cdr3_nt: TGTGCCAGCAGTTACGGGACTAGCTCAAACGAGCAGTACTTC; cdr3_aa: CASSYGTSSNEQYF
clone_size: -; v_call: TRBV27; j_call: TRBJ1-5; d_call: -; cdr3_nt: TGTGCCAGCAGTTCCTCACTTGCGTTCCTAACTTTCCGGGGGGGTGGCAATCAGCCCCAGCATTTT; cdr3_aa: CASSSSLAFLTFRGGGNQPQHF